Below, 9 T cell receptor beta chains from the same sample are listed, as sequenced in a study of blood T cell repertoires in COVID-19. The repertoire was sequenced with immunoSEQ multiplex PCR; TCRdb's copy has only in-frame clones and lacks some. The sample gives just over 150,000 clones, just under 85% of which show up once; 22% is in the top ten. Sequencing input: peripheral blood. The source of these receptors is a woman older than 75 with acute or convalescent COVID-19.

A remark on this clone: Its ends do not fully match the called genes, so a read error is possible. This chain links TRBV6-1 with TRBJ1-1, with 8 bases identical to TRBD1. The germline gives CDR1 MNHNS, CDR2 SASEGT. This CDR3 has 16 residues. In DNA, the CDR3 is TGTGCCAGCAGGGAAGGACAGGGTATAGGGAACACTGAAGCTTTCTTT. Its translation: CASREGQGIGNTEAFF.

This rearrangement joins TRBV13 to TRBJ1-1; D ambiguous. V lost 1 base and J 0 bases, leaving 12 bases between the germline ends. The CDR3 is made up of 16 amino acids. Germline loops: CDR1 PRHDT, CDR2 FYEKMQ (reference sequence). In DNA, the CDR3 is TGTGCCAGCAGCTTAGCGGCGGCGCGGTTGAACACTGAAGCTTTCTTT. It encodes CASSLAAARLNTEAFF.

CDR3 region: CASSLVLAGAEQFF. In DNA, the CDR3 is TGCGCCAGCAGCTTAGTACTAGCGGGAGCTGAGCAGTTCTTC. J is TRBJ2-1 and V is TRBV5-1; 11 nucleotides align to TRBD2. This CDR3 has 14 amino acids. The germline V gene has CDR1 SGHRS and CDR2 YFSETQ. With 2 bases clipped from V and 9 bases from J, the junction kept 4 bases outside the gene matches.

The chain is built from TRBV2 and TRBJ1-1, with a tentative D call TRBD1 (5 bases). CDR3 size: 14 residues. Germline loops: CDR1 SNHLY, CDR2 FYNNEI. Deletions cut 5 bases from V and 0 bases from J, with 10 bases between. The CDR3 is CASSLQAMNTEAFF. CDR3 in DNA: TGTGCCAGCAGTTTACAGGCGATGAACACTGAAGCTTTCTTT.

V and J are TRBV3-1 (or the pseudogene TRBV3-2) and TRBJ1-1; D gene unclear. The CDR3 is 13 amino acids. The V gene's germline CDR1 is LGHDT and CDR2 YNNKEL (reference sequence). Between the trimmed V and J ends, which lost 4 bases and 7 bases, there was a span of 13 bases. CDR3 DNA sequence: TGTGCCAGCAGCCTCATGGCGGAAGGTGAAGCTTTCTTT. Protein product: CASSLMAEGEAFF.

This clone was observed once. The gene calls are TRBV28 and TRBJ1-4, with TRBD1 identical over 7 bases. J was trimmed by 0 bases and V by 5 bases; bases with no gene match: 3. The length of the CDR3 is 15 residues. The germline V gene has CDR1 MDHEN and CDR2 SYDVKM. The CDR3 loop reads CASSDRDATNEKLFF. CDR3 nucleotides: TGTGCCAGCAGTGACAGGGACGCAACTAATGAAAAACTGTTTTTT.

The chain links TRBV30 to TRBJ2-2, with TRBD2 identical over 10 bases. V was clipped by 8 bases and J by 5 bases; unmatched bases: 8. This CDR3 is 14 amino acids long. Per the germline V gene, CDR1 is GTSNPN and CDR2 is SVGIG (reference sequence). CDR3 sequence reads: CAQSGRARTGELFF. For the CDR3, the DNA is TGTGCCCAAAGCGGGAGGGCCCGGACCGGGGAGCTGTTTTTT. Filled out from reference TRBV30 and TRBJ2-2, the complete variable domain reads SQTIHQWPATLVQPVGSPLSLECTVEGTSNPNLYWYRQAAGRGLQLLFYSVGIGQISSEVPQNLSASRPQDRQFILSSKKLLLSDSGFYLCAQSGRARTGELFFGEGSRLTVL.

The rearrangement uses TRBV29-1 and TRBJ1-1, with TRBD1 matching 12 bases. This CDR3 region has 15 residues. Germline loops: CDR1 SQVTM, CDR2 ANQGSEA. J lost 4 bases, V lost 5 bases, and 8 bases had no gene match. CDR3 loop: CSVHGTGGFGTEAFF. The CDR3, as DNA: TGCAGCGTTCACGGGACAGGGGGCTTCGGCACTGAAGCTTTCTTT.

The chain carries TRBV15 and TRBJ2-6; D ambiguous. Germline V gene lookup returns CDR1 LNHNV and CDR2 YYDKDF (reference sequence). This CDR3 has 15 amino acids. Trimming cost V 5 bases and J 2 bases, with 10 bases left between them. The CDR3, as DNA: TGTGCCACCAGCCCGCTAGGAACTGGGGCCAACGTCCTGACTTTC. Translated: CATSPLGTGANVLTF.